A single T cell receptor (beta chain) is shown here with its context. Its target is unknown. This record belongs to a study of cytomegalovirus exposure and HLA in healthy donors. Broader study findings: The majority of CMV-associated TCR beta chains were reported as apparently HLA-restricted in a later analysis. The authors reported that TCR beta sequences could predict HLA-A and HLA-B alleles. These predictions were accurate for most subjects in the first cohort. Highly shared variants forming one cluster were likely a sequencing artifact. Through in vitro validation, three CMV-associated chains were shown to be specific for CMV antigens.

Primers for the PCR totalled 60 Vbeta and 13 Jbeta. The data were produced by immunoSEQ multiplex PCR, yet TCRdb's version contains in-frame clones alone and is incomplete. The sample shows about 140,000 clones, roughly 80% of them seen only once. The CDR3 is 18 residues long. The germline gives CDR1 SGHAT, CDR2 FQNNGV. V dropped 5 bases and J dropped 2; count of bases not matched to a gene: 12. The sample taken for sequencing was PBMCs. The TCR comes from a man aged 40-49 years in good health and CMV-seronegative. V and J are TRBV11-2 and TRBJ2-3; 11 bases line up with TRBD2. The CDR3 region is CASSKLAGAPESTDTQYF. CDR3 bases: TGTGCCAGCAGCAAACTAGCGGGGGCACCCGAATCCACAGATACGCAGTATTTT.